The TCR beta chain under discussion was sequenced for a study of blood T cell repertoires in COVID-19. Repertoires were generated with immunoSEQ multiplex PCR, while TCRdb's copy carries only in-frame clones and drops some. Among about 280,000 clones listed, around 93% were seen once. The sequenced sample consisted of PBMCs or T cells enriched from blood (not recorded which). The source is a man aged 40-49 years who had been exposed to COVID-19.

This CDR3 is CASSGTGGFVGELFF. CDR3 coding DNA: TGTGCCAGCAGTGGGACAGGGGGCTTCGTCGGGGAGCTGTTTTTT. This chain connects TRBV5-6 to TRBJ2-2, with TRBD1 matching over 12 bases. With 5 bases clipped from V and 7 bases from J, the junction kept 6 bases outside the gene matches. The CDR3 totals 15 residues. The germline CDR1 and CDR2 sequences are SGHDT and YYEEEE. The full variable domain, its missing parts supplied by reference TRBV5-6 and TRBJ2-2, is DAGVTQSPTHLIKTRGQQVTLRCSPKSGHDTVSWYQQALGQGPQFIFQYYEEEERQRGNFPDRFSGHQFPNYSSELNVNALLLGDSALYLCASSGTGGFVGELFFGEGSRLTVL.